This TCR beta chain is from a study of cytomegalovirus exposure and HLA in healthy donors. Comment on this clone: The antigen is undetermined.

The PCR contained 60 Vbeta and 13 Jbeta primers. Profiled with immunoSEQ multiplex PCR; TCRdb holds only in-frame clones, not every one. The sample's table shows about 72,000 clones. J gave up 5 bases and V 3 bases, and 5 bases lay outside the gene matches. The germline CDR1 and CDR2 sequences are SGDLS and YYNGEE. The CDR3 length is 14 residues. Study outcomes and limitations: TRBV6-2, TRBV6-3 and some other V segments were excluded as indistinguishable. In vitro testing confirmed a few CMV-associated chains as specific for CMV antigens. According to reports, the classifier identified cytomegalovirus status with high specificity and sensitivity.

The clonotype originates from a man aged 35 to 55 in good health and CMV-seronegative. The gene calls are TRBV9 and TRBJ1-1; TRBD1 agrees at 9 bases. Source material: PBMCs. The CDR3 DNA is TGTGCCAGCAGCGAACAGGGGGCGCTTACTGAAGCTTTCTTT. Translating gives CASSEQGALTEAFF.